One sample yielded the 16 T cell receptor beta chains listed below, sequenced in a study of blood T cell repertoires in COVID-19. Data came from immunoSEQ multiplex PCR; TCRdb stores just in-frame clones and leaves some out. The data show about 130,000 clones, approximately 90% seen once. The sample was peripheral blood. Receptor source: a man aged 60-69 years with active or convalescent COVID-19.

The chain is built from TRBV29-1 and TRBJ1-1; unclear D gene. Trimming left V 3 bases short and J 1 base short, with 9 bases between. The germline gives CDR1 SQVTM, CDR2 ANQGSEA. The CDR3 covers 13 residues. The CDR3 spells CSVDHGRNTEAFF. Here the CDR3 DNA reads TGCAGCGTTGACCATGGGAGGAACACTGAAGCTTTCTTT.

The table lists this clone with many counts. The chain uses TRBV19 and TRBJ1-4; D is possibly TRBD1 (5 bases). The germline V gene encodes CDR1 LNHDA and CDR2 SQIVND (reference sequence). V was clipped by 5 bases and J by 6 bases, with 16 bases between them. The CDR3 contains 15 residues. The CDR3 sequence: CASSPRLGTDEKLFF. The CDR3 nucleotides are TGTGCCAGTAGTCCCCGGTTAGGGACTGATGAAAAACTGTTTTTT.

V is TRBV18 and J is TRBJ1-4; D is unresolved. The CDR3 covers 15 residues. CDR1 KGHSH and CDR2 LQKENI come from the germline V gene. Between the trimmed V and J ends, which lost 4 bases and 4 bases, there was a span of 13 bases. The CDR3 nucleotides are TGTGCCAGCTCACTAACCGGGGTGCATAATGAAAAACTGTTTTTT. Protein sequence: CASSLTGVHNEKLFF.

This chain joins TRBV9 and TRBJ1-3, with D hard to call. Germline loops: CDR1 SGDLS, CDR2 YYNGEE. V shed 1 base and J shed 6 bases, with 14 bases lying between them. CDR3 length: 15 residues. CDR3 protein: CASSVNSGKENTIYF. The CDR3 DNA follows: TGTGCCAGCAGCGTAAATTCGGGGAAGGAAAACACCATATATTTT.

The CDR3 DNA follows: TGTGCCAGCAGCCAGAACGCGGGGATCGGGGAGCTGTTTTTT. Translating gives CASSQNAGIGELFF. The chain is built from TRBV7-9 and TRBJ2-2, with D possibly matching TRBD2 (6 bases). CDR1 and CDR2 from the germline V gene are SEHNR and FQNEAQ (reference sequence). The CDR3 runs to 14 residues. Trimming took 5 bases from V and 7 from J, leaving 14 bases between them.

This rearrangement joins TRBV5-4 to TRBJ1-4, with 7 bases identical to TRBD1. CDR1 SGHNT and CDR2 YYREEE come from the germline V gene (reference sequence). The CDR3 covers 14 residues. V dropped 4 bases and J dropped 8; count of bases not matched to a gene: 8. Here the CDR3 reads CASSARQGQEKLFF. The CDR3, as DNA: TGTGCCAGCAGCGCAAGACAGGGCCAAGAAAAACTGTTTTTT.

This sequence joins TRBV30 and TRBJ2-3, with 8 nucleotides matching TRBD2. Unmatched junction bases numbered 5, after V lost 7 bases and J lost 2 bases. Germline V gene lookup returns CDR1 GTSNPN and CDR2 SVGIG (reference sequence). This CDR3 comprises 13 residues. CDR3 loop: CAYSREATDTQYF. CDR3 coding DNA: TGTGCCTATTCGCGGGAGGCCACAGATACGCAGTATTTT.

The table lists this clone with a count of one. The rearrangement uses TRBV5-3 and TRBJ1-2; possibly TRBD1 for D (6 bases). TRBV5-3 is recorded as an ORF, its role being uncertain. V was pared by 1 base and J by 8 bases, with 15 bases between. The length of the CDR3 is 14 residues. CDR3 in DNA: TGTGCCAGAAGCTTGCGGTGGGGGGGCGGCGGCTACACCTTC. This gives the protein CARSLRWGGGGYTF.

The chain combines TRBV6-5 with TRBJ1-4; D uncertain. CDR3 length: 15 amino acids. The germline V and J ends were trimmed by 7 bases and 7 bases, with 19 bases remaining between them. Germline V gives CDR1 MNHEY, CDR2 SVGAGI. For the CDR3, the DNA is TGTGCCAGCATCCTAGCTAGCACTTATCGTGAAAAACTGTTTTTT. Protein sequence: CASILASTYREKLFF.

CDR3 residues: CASSGQMRGEGQPQHF. The CDR3 DNA reads TGTGCCAGCAGTGGACAGATGCGCGGGGAGGGTCAGCCCCAGCATTTT. V gene TRBV6-6 combines with J gene TRBJ1-5, with D tentatively TRBD1 (6 bases). The V end lost 5 bases, the J end lost 6 bases, and 20 bases lay between the germline ends. The CDR3 runs to 16 residues. CDR1 is MNHNY and CDR2 is SVGAGI in the germline V gene (reference sequence).

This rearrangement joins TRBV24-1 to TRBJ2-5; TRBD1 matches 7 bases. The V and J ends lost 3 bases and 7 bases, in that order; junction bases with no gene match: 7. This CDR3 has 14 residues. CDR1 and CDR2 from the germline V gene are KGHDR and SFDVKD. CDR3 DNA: TGTGCCACCAGTGATCCGACAGGGTTCGGGACCCAGTACTTC. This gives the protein CATSDPTGFGTQYF.

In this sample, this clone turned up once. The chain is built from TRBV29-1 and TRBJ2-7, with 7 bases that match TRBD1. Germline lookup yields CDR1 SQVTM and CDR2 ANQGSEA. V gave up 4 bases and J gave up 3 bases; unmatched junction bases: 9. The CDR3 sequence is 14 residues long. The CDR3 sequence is CSVGGQLIVYEQYF. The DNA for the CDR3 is TGCAGCGTTGGGGGACAGCTAATCGTCTACGAGCAGTACTTC.

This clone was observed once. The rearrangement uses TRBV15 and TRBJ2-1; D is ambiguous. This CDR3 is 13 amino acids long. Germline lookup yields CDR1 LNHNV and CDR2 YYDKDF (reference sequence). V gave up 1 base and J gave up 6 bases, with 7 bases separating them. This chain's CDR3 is CATSRGGSNEQFF. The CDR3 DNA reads TGTGCCACCAGCAGAGGAGGTTCCAATGAGCAGTTCTTC.

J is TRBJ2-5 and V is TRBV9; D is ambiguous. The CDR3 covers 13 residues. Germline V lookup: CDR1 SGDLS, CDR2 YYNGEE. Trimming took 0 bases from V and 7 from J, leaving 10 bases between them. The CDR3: CASSVGQVGTQYF. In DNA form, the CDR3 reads TGTGCCAGCAGCGTAGGTCAGGTCGGGACCCAGTACTTC.

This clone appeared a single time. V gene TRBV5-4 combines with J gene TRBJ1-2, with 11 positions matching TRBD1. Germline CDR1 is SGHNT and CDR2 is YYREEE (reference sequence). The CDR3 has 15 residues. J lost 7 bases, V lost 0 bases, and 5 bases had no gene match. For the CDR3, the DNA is TGTGCCAGCAGCTTGGACTCAGGGACAGGGGGTGGCTACACCTTC. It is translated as CASSLDSGTGGGYTF.

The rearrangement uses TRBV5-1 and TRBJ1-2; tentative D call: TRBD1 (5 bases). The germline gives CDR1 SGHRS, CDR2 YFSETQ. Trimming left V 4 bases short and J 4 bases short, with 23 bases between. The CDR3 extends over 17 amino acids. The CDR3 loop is CASSPRTSDSPLYGYTF. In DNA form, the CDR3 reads TGCGCCAGCAGCCCACGGACAAGTGACTCTCCTCTCTATGGCTACACCTTC.